Included here is one TCR beta chain sequence, with context. The CDR3 extends over 12 amino acids. Germline CDR1 is LNHDA and CDR2 is SQIVND (reference sequence). With 1 base removed from V and 4 bases from J, the gap between germline ends came to 4 bases. TCRdb's copy holds only in-frame clones and misses some; the assay was immunoSEQ multiplex PCR. Of fewer than 200,000 clones detected, about 93% appear once; the ten largest clones hold 4.1%. The data are from a study of control samples from healthy donors and cancer patients. This chain uses TRBV19 with TRBJ1-2; D uncertain. What was sequenced was blood. The clonotype was recovered from a woman aged 60-75 years in good health. The CDR3 loop reads CASSIVGYGYTF. CDR3 nucleotide sequence: TGTGCCAGTAGTATAGTTGGCTATGGCTACACCTTC.